The 17 T cell receptor beta chains in this list originate from one sample, sequenced in a study of blood T cell repertoires in COVID-19. Sequencing used immunoSEQ multiplex PCR; TCRdb keeps in-frame clones, though not all of them. The sample contains some 90,000 clones, around three quarters of which appear only once. The sequenced material came from peripheral blood. Source of these receptors: a woman aged 65 to 85 with acute or convalescent COVID-19.

This chain uses TRBV9 with TRBJ1-5; D remains unclear. Germline lookup yields CDR1 SGDLS and CDR2 YYNGEE. Trimming shortened V by 1 base and J by 1 base, and 9 bases separated the two germline ends. This CDR3 region has 15 residues. CDR3 coding DNA: TGTGCCAGCAGCGTAAGCGGACTGAGCAATCAGCCCCAGCATTTT. As protein: CASSVSGLSNQPQHF.

For the CDR3, the DNA is TGCAGTGCAGAGAGGGGGGATACGCAGTATTTT. The encoded protein is CSAERGDTQYF. The gene calls are TRBV20-1 and TRBJ2-3; maybe TRBD1 (6 bases). Trimming cost V 6 bases and J 6 bases, with 10 bases left between them. The length of the CDR3 is 11 residues. The V gene's germline CDR1 is DFQATT and CDR2 SNEGSKA (reference sequence).

The V gene is TRBV11-2, the J gene TRBJ2-7; 10 bases match TRBD2. V lost 3 bases to trimming and J lost 3 bases; unmatched junction nucleotides: 11. Germline CDR1 reads SGHAT; CDR2 reads FQNNGV. CDR3 length: 17 residues. The CDR3 nucleotides read TGTGCCAGCAGCTTCTCTAAAGCGGGAGGGTCTTACTACGAGCAGTACTTC. Protein: CASSFSKAGGSYYEQYF.

This clone was found a few times. The rearrangement uses TRBV7-2 and TRBJ1-1; D unresolved. The length of the CDR3 is 14 residues. Germline V lookup: CDR1 SGHTA, CDR2 FQGNSA. V lost 2 bases and J 5 bases, leaving 12 bases between the germline ends. CDR3: CASSLRGRSTEAFF. The CDR3 nucleotides read TGTGCCAGCAGCTTACGAGGGAGAAGTACTGAAGCTTTCTTT.

The rearrangement uses TRBV3-1 (or the pseudogene TRBV3-2) and TRBJ2-1; weak D call: TRBD2 (6 bases). The CDR3 length is 14 residues. Trimming removed 5 bases at V and 8 bases at J, with 16 bases between. Per germline, CDR1 LGHDT and CDR2 YNNKEL (reference sequence). CDR3 protein: CASSGWGDLHEQFF. CDR3 nucleotides: TGTGCCAGCAGCGGTTGGGGGGATCTCCATGAGCAGTTCTTC.

The chain links TRBV19 to TRBJ1-2, with D hard to call. Per germline, CDR1 LNHDA and CDR2 SQIVND (reference sequence). The CDR3 runs 15 residues. V shed 5 bases and J shed 9 bases, with 22 bases lying between them. CDR3 region: CASSLGLGYLSRYTF. The CDR3 region has the DNA TGTGCCAGTAGTTTAGGACTTGGTTATTTAAGTCGCTACACCTTC.

This chain uses TRBV6-1 with TRBJ2-5; D not resolved. This CDR3 contains 17 residues. Trimming took off 4 bases at V and 5 bases at J, with 23 bases between the two ends. CDR1 is MNHNS, CDR2 SASEGT, per germline. In DNA, the CDR3 is TGTGCCAGCAGTGTACAAATTTCGACTCTGAATCGGGAGACCCAGTACTTC. This gives the protein CASSVQISTLNRETQYF.

The J gene is TRBJ1-2, the V gene TRBV10-3, with D maybe TRBD1 (6 bases). Trimming shortened V by 3 bases and J by 2 bases, and 10 bases separated the two germline ends. The CDR3 is 14 residues long. Germline loops: CDR1 ENHRY, CDR2 SYGVKD. CDR3 amino acids: CAISDSQGNYGYTF. CDR3 nucleotides: TGTGCCATCAGTGATTCCCAGGGGAACTATGGCTACACCTTC.

The chain couples TRBV3-1 (or the pseudogene TRBV3-2) to TRBJ1-2; D gene ambiguous. Trimming took off 0 bases at V and 5 bases at J, with 10 bases between the two ends. From germline, CDR1 is LGHDT and CDR2 YNNKEL (reference sequence). The CDR3 extends over 14 amino acids. As DNA, the CDR3 is TGTGCCAGCAGCCAAGATGAGGCAGCATATGGCTACACCTTC. This encodes CASSQDEAAYGYTF.

The gene calls are TRBV5-4 and TRBJ2-2, with TRBD2 matching over 8 bases. CDR1 and CDR2 from the germline V gene are SGHNT and YYREEE (reference sequence). This CDR3 spans 15 amino acids. Trimming removed 4 bases from V and 0 bases from J; junction bases left unmatched: 2. The CDR3 protein is CASSPSGPNTGELFF. The CDR3 nucleotides read TGTGCCAGCAGCCCTAGCGGGCCGAACACCGGGGAGCTGTTTTTT.

V gene TRBV5-4 combines with J gene TRBJ2-6, with a weak D call TRBD1 (5 bases). The CDR3 contains 15 residues. Between the trimmed V and J ends, which lost 6 bases and 0 bases, there was a span of 10 bases. Germline CDR1 is SGHNT and CDR2 is YYREEE (reference sequence). The CDR3 DNA reads TGTGCCAGCACCTCAGGGCTCTCTGGGGCCAACGTCCTGACTTTC. Its translation is CASTSGLSGANVLTF.

This sequence joins TRBV6-5 and TRBJ2-3; the match to TRBD2 covers 9 bases. Germline assignment: CDR1 MNHEY and CDR2 SVGAGI. V lost 6 bases to trimming and J lost 4 bases; unmatched junction nucleotides: 5. CDR3 length: 14 residues. CDR3 protein: CASRLWTSADTQYF. The CDR3 region has the DNA TGTGCCAGCAGACTATGGACTAGCGCAGATACGCAGTATTTT.

This rearrangement joins TRBV6-5 to TRBJ1-5, with D perhaps TRBD1 (6 bases). Looked up from germline, CDR1 is MNHEY and CDR2 is SVGAGI. Trimming removed 6 bases at V and 6 bases at J, with 15 bases between. The CDR3 consists of 14 residues. CDR3 sequence (DNA): TGTGCCAGCAGCCTCCGCACAGGGATTCAGCCCCAGCATTTT. Protein: CASSLRTGIQPQHF.

The chain links TRBV5-4 to TRBJ2-2, with D tentatively TRBD2 (6 bases). CDR3 size: 15 residues. V was trimmed by 2 bases and J by 0 bases, leaving 8 bases between them. CDR1 and CDR2 from the germline V gene are SGHNT and YYREEE (reference sequence). CDR3 bases: TGTGCCAGCAGCTTTCGCGGGGCGAACACCGGGGAGCTGTTTTTT. It encodes CASSFRGANTGELFF.

The V gene is TRBV5-1, the J gene TRBJ2-1; D possibly corresponds to TRBD2 (6 bases). Germline assignment: CDR1 SGHRS and CDR2 YFSETQ. The germline V and J ends were trimmed by 4 bases and 4 bases, with 12 bases remaining between them. The CDR3 loop spans 14 amino acids. CDR3 sequence: CASSTTGLYNEQFF. The CDR3 DNA is TGCGCCAGCAGCACCACGGGACTTTACAATGAGCAGTTCTTC.

In nucleotides, the CDR3 is TGTGCCACCAGTGGGGCGGGCCCCCTCCAAGAGACCCAGTACTTC. Residues: CATSGAGPLQETQYF. The rearrangement uses TRBV24-1 and TRBJ2-5; D perhaps matches TRBD2 (5 bases). Trimming took off 5 bases at V and 1 base at J, with 13 bases between the two ends. The V gene's germline CDR1 is KGHDR and CDR2 SFDVKD. This CDR3 is built from 15 residues.

The chain uses TRBV6-5 and TRBJ1-5; tentative D call: TRBD1 (5 bases). V was clipped by 5 bases and J by 6 bases, with 11 bases between them. Germline V gives CDR1 MNHEY, CDR2 SVGAGI. This CDR3 comprises 13 residues. The CDR3 DNA reads TGTGCCAGCAGTCCCTCGGGGGGTCAGCCCCAGCATTTT. As protein: CASSPSGGQPQHF.